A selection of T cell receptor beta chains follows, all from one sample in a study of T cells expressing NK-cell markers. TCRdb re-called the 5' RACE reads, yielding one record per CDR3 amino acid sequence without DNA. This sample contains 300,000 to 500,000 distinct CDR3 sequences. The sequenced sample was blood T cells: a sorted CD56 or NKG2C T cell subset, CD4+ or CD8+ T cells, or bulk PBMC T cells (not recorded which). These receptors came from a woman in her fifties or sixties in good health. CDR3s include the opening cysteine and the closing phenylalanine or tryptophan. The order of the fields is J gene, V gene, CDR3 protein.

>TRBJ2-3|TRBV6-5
CASRTSETDTQYF
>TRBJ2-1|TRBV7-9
CASSFFARGGLDNEQFF
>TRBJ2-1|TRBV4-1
CASSQPSGEQFF
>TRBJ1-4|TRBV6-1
CASNFGRGELFF
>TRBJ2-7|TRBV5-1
CASSLEGSVFPYEQYF
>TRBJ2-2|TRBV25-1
CASSVTGGPRGELFF
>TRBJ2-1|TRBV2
CASIVAPNPGEQFF
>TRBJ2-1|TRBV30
CAWSNTGGSEQFF
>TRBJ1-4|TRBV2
CASRGTVSYSTNEKLFF
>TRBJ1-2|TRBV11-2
CASSPIRGLPNYGYTF
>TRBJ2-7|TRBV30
CAANRGRNEQYF
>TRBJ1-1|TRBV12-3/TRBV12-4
CASTPRGRETEAFF
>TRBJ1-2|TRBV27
CASSLWPLDSNYGYTF
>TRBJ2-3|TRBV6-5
CASSYSPYGTQYF
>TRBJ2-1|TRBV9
CASSVKGGSDSYNEQFF
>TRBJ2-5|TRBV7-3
CASSLLAGSETQYF
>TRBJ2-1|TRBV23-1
CASSHPEGLAAYNEQFF
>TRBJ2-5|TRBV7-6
CASSFLKTVSETQYF
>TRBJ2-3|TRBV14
CASSLGQRSTDTQYF
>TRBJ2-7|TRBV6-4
CASSERGGSAYEQYF
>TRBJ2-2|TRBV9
CASSVQSTNTGELFF
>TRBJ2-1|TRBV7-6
CASSSDGRSRGEQFF
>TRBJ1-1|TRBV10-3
CAISESGWYEAFF
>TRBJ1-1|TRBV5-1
CASSLDRPINTEAFF
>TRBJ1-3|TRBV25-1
CASRGWDRIQPYTIYF
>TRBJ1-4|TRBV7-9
CASSSPGQGSEKLFF
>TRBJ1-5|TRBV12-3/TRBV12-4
CASSFVGGNQPQHF
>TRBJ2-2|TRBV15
CATSRGRGPNHGELFF
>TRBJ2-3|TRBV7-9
CASSLEGGPTDTQYF
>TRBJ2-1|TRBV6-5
CASRAIAGGRGDEQFF
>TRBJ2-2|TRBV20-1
CSARDLTRPTGELFF
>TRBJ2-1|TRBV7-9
CASSGWSNEQFF
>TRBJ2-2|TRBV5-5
CASTSLTGELFF
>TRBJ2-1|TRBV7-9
CASSPIIAGGPPHEQFF
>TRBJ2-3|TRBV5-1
CASSLPLGTSTDTQYF
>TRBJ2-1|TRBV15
CATKGGGRENHEQFF
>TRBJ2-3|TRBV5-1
CASSGGSNTDTQYF
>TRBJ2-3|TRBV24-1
CATSDRRRPGTDTQYF
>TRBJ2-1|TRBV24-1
CATKLREEQFF
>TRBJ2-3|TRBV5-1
CASSLEGRSHTDTQYF
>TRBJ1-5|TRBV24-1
CATGEGVNNQPQHF
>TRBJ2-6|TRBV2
CASKEGFSGANVLTF
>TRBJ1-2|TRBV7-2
CASLGMSYGYTF
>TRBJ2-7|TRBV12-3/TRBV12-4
CASSLRDRGGEQYF
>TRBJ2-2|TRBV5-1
CASRLTGTVNGELFF
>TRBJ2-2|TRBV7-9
CASSPNSGRALAGELFF
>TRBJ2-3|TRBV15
CATSREESTDTQYF
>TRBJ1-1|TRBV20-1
CSARDLSGLAEAFF
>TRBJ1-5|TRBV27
CASSPIQGTGQPQHF
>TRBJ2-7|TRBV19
CASSIGGELYEQYF
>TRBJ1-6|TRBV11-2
CASSLVAGSLSPLHF
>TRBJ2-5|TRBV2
CASESGLADVETQYF
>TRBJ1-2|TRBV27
CASSLTGHPRGGYTF